This T cell receptor (beta chain) was retrieved from a study of technical replicates of blood from a handful of donors. Per the germline V gene, CDR1 is MNHNS and CDR2 is SASEGT. The CDR3 length is 15 residues. V lost 3 bases, J lost 0 bases, and 12 bases lay in between. The data were produced by immunoSEQ multiplex PCR, yet TCRdb's version contains in-frame clones alone and is incomplete. The sample consists of 84,000 or so clones, around 94% of them appearing once. This clone was seen only once. The rearrangement joins TRBV6-1 to TRBJ2-7; a weak D match, TRBD2 (6 bases). This TCR was recovered from a human donor in good health. The specimen sequenced was T cells isolated from PBMCs. As DNA, the CDR3 is TGTGCCAGCAGTGAGGCGGAGGGGATCTCCTACGAGCAGTACTTC. It specifies CASSEAEGISYEQYF.